This TCR beta chain was obtained from a study of blood T cell repertoires in COVID-19. About the research overall: Spain, Italy and the United States supplied samples that represented acute and convalescent COVID-19.

The trim removed 3 bases at V and 14 bases at J, leaving 18 bases unmatched. The germline V gene encodes CDR1 SGHRS and CDR2 YFSETQ. The CDR3 runs to 16 residues. In the authors' workflow: The assay estimated nucleated cells by amplifying reference gene primers. Clones were sequenced by immunoSEQ multiplex PCR, and TCRdb holds only the in-frame ones, with some missing. V, J and clone size derive from that table, while D and trimming were established from the DNA sequence. Of 390,000 or so clones detected, around 90% appear once; the ten largest clones hold approximately 3%. The sequenced material came from peripheral blood. The V call is TRBV5-1, the J call TRBJ2-1; 9 bases are shared with TRBD1. This receptor was obtained from a woman aged 30 to 39 with COVID-19, enrolled during active disease. CDR3 sequence (DNA): TGCGCCAGCAGCTCCCCCCCCGGGACAGGGACGGGTAAGAAGTTCTTC. Translation: CASSSPPGTGTGKKFF.